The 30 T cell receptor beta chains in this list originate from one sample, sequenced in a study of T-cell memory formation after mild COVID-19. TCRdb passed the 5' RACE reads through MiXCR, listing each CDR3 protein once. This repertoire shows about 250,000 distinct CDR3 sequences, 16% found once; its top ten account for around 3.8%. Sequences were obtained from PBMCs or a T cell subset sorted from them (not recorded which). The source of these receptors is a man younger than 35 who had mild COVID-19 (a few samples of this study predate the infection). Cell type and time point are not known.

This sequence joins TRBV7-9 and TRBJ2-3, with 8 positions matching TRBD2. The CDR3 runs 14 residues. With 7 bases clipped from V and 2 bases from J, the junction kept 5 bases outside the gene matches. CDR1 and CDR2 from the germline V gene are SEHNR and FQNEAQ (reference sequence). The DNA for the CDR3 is TGTGCCAGCACGACTAGCGCAACCACAGATACGCAGTATTTT. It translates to CASTTSATTDTQYF. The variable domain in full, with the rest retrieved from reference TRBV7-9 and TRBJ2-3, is DTGVSQNPRHKITKRGQNVTFRCDPISEHNRLYWYRQTLGQGPEFLTYFQNEAQLEKSRLLSDRFSAERPKGSFSTLEIQRTEQGDSAMYLCASTTSATTDTQYFGPGTRLTVL.

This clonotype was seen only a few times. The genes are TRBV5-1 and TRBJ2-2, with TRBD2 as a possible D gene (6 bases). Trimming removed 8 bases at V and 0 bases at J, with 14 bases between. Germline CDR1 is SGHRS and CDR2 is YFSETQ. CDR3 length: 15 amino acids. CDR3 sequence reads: CASQPGGTNTGELFF. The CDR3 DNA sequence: TGCGCCAGTCAACCTGGGGGGACGAACACCGGGGAGCTGTTTTTT.

The CDR3 loop is CASSSGLGRSHEQFF. The DNA of the CDR3 is TGCGCCAGCAGCTCGGGACTAGGAAGGTCCCATGAGCAGTTCTTC. The V and J genes are TRBV5-1 and TRBJ2-1; 8 bases align to TRBD2. V was pared by 3 bases and J by 8 bases, with 10 bases of the junction left unmatched. Germline V lookup: CDR1 SGHRS, CDR2 YFSETQ. This CDR3 comprises 15 residues. The full variable domain, in which reference TRBV5-1 and TRBJ2-1 provide the parts outside the CDR3, is KAGVTQTPRYLIKTRGQQVTLSCSPISGHRSVSWYQQTPGQGLQFLFEYFSETQRNKGNFPGRFSGRQFSNSRSEMNVSTLELGDSALYLCASSSGLGRSHEQFFGPGTRLTVL.

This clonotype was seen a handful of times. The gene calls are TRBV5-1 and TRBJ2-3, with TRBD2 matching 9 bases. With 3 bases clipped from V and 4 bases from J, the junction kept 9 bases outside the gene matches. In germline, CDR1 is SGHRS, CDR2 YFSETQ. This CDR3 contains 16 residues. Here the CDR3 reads CASSWTGGGAPDTQYF. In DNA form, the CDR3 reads TGCGCCAGCAGCTGGACCGGCGGGGGGGCCCCAGATACGCAGTATTTT.

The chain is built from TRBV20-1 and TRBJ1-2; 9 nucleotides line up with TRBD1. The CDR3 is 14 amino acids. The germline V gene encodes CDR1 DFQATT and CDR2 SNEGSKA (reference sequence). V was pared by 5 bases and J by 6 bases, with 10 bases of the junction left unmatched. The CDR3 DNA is TGCAGTGCTGTTTCCCCGAGGGACAGGGATGGCTACACCTTC. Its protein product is CSAVSPRDRDGYTF.

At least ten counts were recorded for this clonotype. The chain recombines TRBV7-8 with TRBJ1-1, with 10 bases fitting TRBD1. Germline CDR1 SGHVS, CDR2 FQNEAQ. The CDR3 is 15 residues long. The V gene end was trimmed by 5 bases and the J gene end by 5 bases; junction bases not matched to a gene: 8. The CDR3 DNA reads TGTGCCAGCAGCCAGTTGGACAGGGGGAGAACTGAAGCTTTCTTT. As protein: CASSQLDRGRTEAFF.

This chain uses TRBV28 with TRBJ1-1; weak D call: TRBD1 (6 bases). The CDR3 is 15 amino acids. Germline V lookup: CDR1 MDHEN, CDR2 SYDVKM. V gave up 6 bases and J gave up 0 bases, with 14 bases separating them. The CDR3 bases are TGTGCCAGCAGCCCGGTAGGGGGGTTGAACACTGAAGCTTTCTTT. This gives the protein CASSPVGGLNTEAFF. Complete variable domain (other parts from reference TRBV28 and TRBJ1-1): DVKVTQSSRYLVKRTGEKVFLECVQDMDHENMFWYRQDPGLGLRLIYFSYDVKMKEKGDIPEGYSVSREKKERFSLILESASTNQTSMYLCASSPVGGLNTEAFFGQGTRLTVV.

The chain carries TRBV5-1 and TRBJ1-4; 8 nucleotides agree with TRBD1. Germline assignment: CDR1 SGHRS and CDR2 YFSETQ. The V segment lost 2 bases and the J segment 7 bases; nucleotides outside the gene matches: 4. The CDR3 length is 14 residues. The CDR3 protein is CASSFGTGGEKLFF. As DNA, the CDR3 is TGCGCCAGCAGCTTCGGGACAGGAGGTGAAAAACTGTTTTTT.

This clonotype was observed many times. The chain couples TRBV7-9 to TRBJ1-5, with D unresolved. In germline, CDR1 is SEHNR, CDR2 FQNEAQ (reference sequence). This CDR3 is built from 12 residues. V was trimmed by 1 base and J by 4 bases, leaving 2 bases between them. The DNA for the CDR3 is TGTGCCAGCAGCTTAGATAATCAGCCCCAGCATTTT. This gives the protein CASSLDNQPQHF. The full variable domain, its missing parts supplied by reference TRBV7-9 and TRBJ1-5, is DTGVSQNPRHKITKRGQNVTFRCDPISEHNRLYWYRQTLGQGPEFLTYFQNEAQLEKSRLLSDRFSAERPKGSFSTLEIQRTEQGDSAMYLCASSLDNQPQHFGDGTRLSIL.

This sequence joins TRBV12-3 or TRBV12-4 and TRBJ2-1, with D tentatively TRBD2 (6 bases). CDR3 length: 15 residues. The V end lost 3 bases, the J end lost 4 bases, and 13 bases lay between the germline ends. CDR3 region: CASSFAGLQYNEQFF. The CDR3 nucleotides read TGTGCCAGCAGTTTCGCGGGACTCCAATACAATGAGCAGTTCTTC.

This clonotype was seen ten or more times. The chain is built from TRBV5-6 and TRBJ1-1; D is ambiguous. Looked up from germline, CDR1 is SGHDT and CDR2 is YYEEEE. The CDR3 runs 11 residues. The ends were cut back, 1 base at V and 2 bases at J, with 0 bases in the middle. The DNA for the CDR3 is TGTGCCAGCAGCTTGAACACTGAAGCTTTCTTT. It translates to CASSLNTEAFF.

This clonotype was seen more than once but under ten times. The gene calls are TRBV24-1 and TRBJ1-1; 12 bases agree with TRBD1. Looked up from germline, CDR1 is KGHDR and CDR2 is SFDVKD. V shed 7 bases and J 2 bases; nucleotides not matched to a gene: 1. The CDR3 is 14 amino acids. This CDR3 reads CATSGTGGNTEAFF. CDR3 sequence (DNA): TGTGCCACCAGCGGGACAGGGGGCAACACTGAAGCTTTCTTT.

CDR3 loop: CASSPGGRTSTDTQYF. CDR3 in DNA: TGCGCCAGCAGCCCGGGAGGGCGGACCAGCACAGATACGCAGTATTTT. The gene calls are TRBV5-1 and TRBJ2-3; 8 nucleotides match TRBD2. This CDR3 comprises 16 residues. Looked up from germline, CDR1 is SGHRS and CDR2 is YFSETQ. The trim removed 4 bases at V and 0 bases at J, leaving 7 bases unmatched.

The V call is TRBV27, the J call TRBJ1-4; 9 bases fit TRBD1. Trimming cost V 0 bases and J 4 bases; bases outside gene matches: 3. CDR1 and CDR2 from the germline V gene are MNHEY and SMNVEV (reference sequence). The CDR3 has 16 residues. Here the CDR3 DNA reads TGTGCCAGCAGTTTATCCAGACAGGGGGTTAATGAAAAACTGTTTTTT. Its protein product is CASSLSRQGVNEKLFF. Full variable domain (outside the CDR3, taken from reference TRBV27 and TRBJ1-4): EAQVTQNPRYLITVTGKKLTVTCSQNMNHEYMSWYRQDPGLGLRQIYYSMNVEVTDKGDVPEGYKVSRKEKRNFPLILESPSPNQTSLYFCASSLSRQGVNEKLFFGSGTQLSVL.

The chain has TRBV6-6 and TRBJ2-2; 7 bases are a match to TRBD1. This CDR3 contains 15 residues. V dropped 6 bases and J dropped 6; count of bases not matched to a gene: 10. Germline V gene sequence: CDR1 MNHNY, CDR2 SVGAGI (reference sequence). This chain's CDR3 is CASSGHLTGAGELFF. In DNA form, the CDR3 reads TGTGCCAGCAGCGGACACCTCACAGGGGCCGGGGAGCTGTTTTTT.

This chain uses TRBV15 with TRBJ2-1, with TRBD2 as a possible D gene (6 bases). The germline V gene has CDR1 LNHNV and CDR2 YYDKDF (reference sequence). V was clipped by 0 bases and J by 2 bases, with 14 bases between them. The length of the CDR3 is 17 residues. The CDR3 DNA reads TGTGCCACCAGCAGAGATTTGTGGCGGGGTACCTACAATGAGCAGTTCTTC. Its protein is CATSRDLWRGTYNEQFF.

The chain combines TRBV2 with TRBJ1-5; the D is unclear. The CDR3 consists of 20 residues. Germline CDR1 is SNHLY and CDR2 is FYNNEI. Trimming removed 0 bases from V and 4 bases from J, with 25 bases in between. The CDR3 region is CASSEALPGRLTKSNQPQHF. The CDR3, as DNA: TGTGCCAGCAGTGAAGCGCTTCCGGGTCGGCTGACGAAGAGTAATCAGCCCCAGCATTTT.

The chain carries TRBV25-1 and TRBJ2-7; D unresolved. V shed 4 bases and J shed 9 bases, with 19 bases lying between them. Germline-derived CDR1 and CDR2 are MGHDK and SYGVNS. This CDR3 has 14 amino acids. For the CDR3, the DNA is TGTGCCAGCAGTGTCCCAGGTGTGCGGCGTAGGCAGTACTTC. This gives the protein CASSVPGVRRRQYF.

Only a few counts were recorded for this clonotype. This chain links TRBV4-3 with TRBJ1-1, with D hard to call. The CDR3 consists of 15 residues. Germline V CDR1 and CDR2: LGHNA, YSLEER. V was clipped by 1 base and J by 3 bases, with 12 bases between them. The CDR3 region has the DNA TGCGCCAGCAGCCAAGGGCACGGTTACGACACTGAAGCTTTCTTT. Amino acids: CASSQGHGYDTEAFF.

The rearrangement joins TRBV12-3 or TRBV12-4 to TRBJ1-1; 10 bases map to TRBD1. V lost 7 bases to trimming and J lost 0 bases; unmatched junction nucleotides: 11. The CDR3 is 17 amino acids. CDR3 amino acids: CASTRGGTGAMNTEAFF. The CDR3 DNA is TGTGCCAGCACCCGAGGGGGGACAGGGGCGATGAACACTGAAGCTTTCTTT.

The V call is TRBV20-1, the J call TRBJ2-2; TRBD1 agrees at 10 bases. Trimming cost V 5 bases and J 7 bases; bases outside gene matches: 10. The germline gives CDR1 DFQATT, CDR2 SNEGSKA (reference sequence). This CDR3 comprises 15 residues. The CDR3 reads CSASDRGLGGGELFF. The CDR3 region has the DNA TGCAGTGCTTCCGACAGGGGGCTCGGAGGCGGGGAGCTGTTTTTT.

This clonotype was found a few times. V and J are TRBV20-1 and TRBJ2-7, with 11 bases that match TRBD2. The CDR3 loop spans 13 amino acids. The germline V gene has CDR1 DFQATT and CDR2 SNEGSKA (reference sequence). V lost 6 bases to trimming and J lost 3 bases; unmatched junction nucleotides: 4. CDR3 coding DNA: TGCAGTGCAGCCGGGACTAGCGGCTACGAGCAGTACTTC. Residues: CSAAGTSGYEQYF.

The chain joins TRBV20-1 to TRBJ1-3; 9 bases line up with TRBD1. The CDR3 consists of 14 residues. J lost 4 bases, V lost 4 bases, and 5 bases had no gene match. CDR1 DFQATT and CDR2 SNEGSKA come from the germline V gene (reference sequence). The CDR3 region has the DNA TGCAGTGCTACCCGGACAGGGGAAGGAAACACCATATATTTT. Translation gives CSATRTGEGNTIYF.

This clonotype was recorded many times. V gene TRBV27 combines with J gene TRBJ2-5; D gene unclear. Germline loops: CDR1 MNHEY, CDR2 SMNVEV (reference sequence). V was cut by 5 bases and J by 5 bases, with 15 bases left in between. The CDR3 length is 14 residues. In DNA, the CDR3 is TGTGCCAGCAGTCCAAACGATCGTGTGGAGACCCAGTACTTC. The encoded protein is CASSPNDRVETQYF.

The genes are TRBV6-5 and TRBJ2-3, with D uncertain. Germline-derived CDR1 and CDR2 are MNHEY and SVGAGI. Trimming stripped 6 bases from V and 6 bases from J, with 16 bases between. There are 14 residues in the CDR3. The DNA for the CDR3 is TGTGCCAGCAGGGGCCCGACCGATGTCGATACGCAGTATTTT. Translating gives CASRGPTDVDTQYF.

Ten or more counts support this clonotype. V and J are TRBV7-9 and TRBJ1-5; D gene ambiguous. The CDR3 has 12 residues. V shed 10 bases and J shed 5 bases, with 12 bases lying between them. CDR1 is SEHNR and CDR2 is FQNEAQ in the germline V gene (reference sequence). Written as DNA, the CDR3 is TGTGCCACCCAAAGGATAGATCAGCCCCAGCATTTT. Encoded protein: CATQRIDQPQHF.

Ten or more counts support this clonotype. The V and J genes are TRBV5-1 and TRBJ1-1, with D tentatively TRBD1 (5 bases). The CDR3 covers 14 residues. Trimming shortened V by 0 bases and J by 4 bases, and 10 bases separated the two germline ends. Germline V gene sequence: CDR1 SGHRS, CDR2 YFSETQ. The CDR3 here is CASSLAPGTTEAFF. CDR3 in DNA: TGCGCCAGCAGCTTGGCCCCAGGGACCACTGAAGCTTTCTTT.

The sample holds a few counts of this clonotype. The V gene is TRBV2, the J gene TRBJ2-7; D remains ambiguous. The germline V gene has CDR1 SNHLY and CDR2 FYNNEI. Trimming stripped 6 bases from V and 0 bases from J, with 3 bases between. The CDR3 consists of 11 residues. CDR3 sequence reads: CASRGSYEQYF. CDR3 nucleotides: TGTGCCAGCAGGGGCTCCTACGAGCAGTACTTC.

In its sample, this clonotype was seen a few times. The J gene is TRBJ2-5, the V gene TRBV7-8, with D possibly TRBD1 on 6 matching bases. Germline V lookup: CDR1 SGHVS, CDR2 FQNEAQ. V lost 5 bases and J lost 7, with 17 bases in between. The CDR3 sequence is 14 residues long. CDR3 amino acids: CASSPTRGWRTQYF. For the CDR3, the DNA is TGTGCCAGCAGCCCAACGAGGGGGTGGAGGACCCAGTACTTC. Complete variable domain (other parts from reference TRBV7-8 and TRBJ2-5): GAGVSQSPRYKVAKRGQDVALRCDPISGHVSLFWYQQALGQGPEFLTYFQNEAQLDKSGLPSDRFFAERPEGSVSTLKIQRTQQEDSAVYLCASSPTRGWRTQYFGPGTRLLVL.

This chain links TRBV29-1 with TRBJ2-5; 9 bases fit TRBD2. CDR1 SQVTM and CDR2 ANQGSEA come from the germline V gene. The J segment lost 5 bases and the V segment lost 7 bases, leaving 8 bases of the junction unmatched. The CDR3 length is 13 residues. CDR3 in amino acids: CSAWTSVGETQYF. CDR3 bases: TGCAGCGCCTGGACTAGCGTTGGGGAGACCCAGTACTTC.